Reported below is one TCR beta chain. Cohort assignment relied on participant-reported clinical history. CDR3 size: 16 residues. The V gene end was trimmed by 8 bases and the J gene end by 5 bases; junction bases not matched to a gene: 13. Germline CDR1 and CDR2: MNHEY and SMNVEV (reference sequence). This sample was included in a study of blood T cell repertoires in COVID-19. About the study: Two negative PCRs, clearance, or symptom resolution had been documented for recovered Cohort 3 donors.

In the study's own analysis: Reference gene primers were amplified, and this amplification served to estimate nucleated cell counts. Assay used: immunoSEQ multiplex PCR; TCRdb lists only in-frame clones, some missing. D and trimming come from the DNA, and the V and J calls and clone size come from that table. This sample carries approximately 360,000 clones, approximately 87% of them seen once, and the ten largest clones take around 1.9%. The sample was PBMCs or T cells enriched from blood (not recorded which). The origin of this receptor is a man aged 40-50 years in a cohort exposed to, infected with or recovered from COVID-19 (not recorded which). The gene calls are TRBV27 and TRBJ2-3; 10 bases line up with TRBD1. CDR3: CASAKRWDRGRDTQYF. DNA for the CDR3: TGTGCCAGCGCCAAGCGTTGGGACAGGGGCAGAGATACGCAGTATTTT.